This record covers a single T cell receptor beta chain. These data come from a study of T cell changes during pregnancy in multiple sclerosis. Generated by immunoSEQ multiplex PCR, the TCRdb table keeps only in-frame clones and is missing some. The sample contains 50,000 to 65,000 clones, 90% to 95% of which appear only once. Per the germline V gene, CDR1 is SGHDT and CDR2 is YYEEEE. Germline trimming cut 2 bases from V and 8 bases from J; bases unmatched to any gene: 10. CDR3 length: 16 residues. The receptor was derived from a female donor with multiple sclerosis, enrolled in a pregnancy study. The source was CD8+ T cells from peripheral blood mononuclear cells, collected in the second trimester of pregnancy. The chain has TRBV5-6 and TRBJ2-1; 10 nucleotides agree with TRBD2. This CDR3 is CASSFTPSGRPDEQFF. CDR3 DNA: TGTGCCAGCAGCTTTACCCCTAGCGGGAGACCCGATGAGCAGTTCTTC.